The clone carrying this T cell receptor (beta chain) was found once. The antigen is unknown. The data stem from a study of cytomegalovirus exposure and HLA in healthy donors. Study information: Genotyping showed around four fifths of about 370 donors falling in the Caucasian-associated ancestry cluster. Study findings and constraints: TRBV6-2, TRBV6-3 and some other V segments were unresolvable in 87-base-pair reads.

PCR was performed using 60 Vbeta and 13 Jbeta primers. Assay used: immunoSEQ multiplex PCR; TCRdb lists only in-frame clones, some missing. The table includes 75,000 to 100,000 clones, less than 85% detected once. V was shortened by 5 bases and J by 4 bases, with 16 bases between the two germline ends. The germline gives CDR1 SEHNR, CDR2 FQNEAQ (reference sequence). The CDR3 length is 15 residues. Sample: PBMCs. The chain joins TRBV7-9 to TRBJ2-3; weak D call: TRBD2 (5 bases). This sequence originates from a woman in her sixties in good health and CMV-seropositive. The CDR3 here is CASSPILGVADTQYF. CDR3 coding DNA: TGTGCCAGCAGCCCGATTTTGGGAGTCGCAGATACGCAGTATTTT. Together with reference TRBV7-9 and TRBJ2-3, the CDR3 gives the full variable domain: DTGVSQNPRHKITKRGQNVTFRCDPISEHNRLYWYRQTLGQGPEFLTYFQNEAQLEKSRLLSDRFSAERPKGSFSTLEIQRTEQGDSAMYLCASSPILGVADTQYFGPGTRLTVL.